This T cell receptor (beta chain) was documented in a study of blood T cell repertoires in COVID-19. TCRdb keeps only in-frame clones here, not all; method: immunoSEQ multiplex PCR. The sample includes 55,000 to 65,000 clones, roughly 85% of them seen just once. This CDR3 spans 12 amino acids. Germline V gene sequence: CDR1 PRHDT, CDR2 FYEKMQ (reference sequence). V shed 2 bases and J shed 4 bases, with 5 bases lying between them. The chain employs TRBV13 and TRBJ1-1; unclear D gene. Sequencing was carried out using peripheral blood. The sequence was collected from a man aged 55-75 years with acute or convalescent COVID-19. CDR3 protein: CASSLTGTEAFF. The CDR3, as DNA: TGTGCCAGCAGCTTAACGGGCACTGAAGCTTTCTTT.